A single sample is the source of the 6 T cell receptor beta chains below, sequenced in a study of cytomegalovirus exposure and HLA in healthy donors. PCR amplification relied on 60 Vbeta primers (plus 13 Jbeta primers). The repertoire was sequenced with immunoSEQ multiplex PCR; TCRdb's copy has only in-frame clones and lacks some. This table holds roughly 170,000 clones, roughly 80% found once. Sequencing was done on a sample of PBMCs. The receptors stem from a boy aged 5-17 years in good health and CMV-seronegative.

In the case of this clone: Different DNA sequences within this sample yield the same CDR3. The CDR3 region has the DNA TGCGCCAGCAGCTTGGCCTTATCAGGGAACTATGGCTACACCTTC. This gives the protein CASSLALSGNYGYTF. This chain joins TRBV5-1 and TRBJ1-2; D perhaps matches TRBD1 (5 bases). The CDR3 extends over 15 amino acids. V lost 0 bases and J 2 bases, leaving 11 bases between the germline ends. Germline CDR1 and CDR2: SGHRS and YFSETQ.

The chain joins TRBV30 to TRBJ1-4; D may be TRBD1 (6 bases). Germline V gene sequence: CDR1 GTSNPN, CDR2 SVGIG (reference sequence). The CDR3 length is 15 residues. V lost 3 bases to trimming and J lost 6 bases, with 17 bases between them. CDR3 in amino acids: CAWSKQGWYDEKLFF. Here the CDR3 DNA reads TGTGCCTGGAGCAAACAGGGCTGGTATGATGAAAAACTGTTTTTT.

V gene TRBV27 combines with J gene TRBJ2-7; 13 bases are shared with TRBD2. Trimming removed 2 bases from V and 8 bases from J; junction bases left unmatched: 3. The CDR3 has 14 residues. CDR1 is MNHEY and CDR2 is SMNVEV in the germline V gene (reference sequence). The CDR3, as DNA: TGTGCCAGCAGTTTAGGACTAGCGGGAGAAAAGCAGTACTTC. Translation gives CASSLGLAGEKQYF.

The chain uses TRBV9 and TRBJ2-3; D perhaps matches TRBD2 (6 bases). Trimming took 0 bases from V and 1 from J, leaving 9 bases between them. This CDR3 spans 15 amino acids. CDR1 is SGDLS and CDR2 is YYNGEE in the germline V gene. CDR3 loop: CASSVAGVGTDTQYF. The CDR3 nucleotides are TGTGCCAGCAGCGTAGCGGGAGTGGGCACAGATACGCAGTATTTT.

V usage is TRBV2 and J usage is TRBJ1-1, with D possibly TRBD1 on 6 matching bases. V lost 2 bases, J lost 3 bases, and 19 bases lay in between. The CDR3 totals 17 residues. Germline assignment: CDR1 SNHLY and CDR2 FYNNEI. The CDR3 DNA follows: TGTGCCAGCAGTGAAATTCGGTGGCGACAGGACGACACTGAAGCTTTCTTT. Its translation is CASSEIRWRQDDTEAFF.

The chain joins TRBV6-5 to TRBJ1-1; TRBD1 matches at 9 bases. The CDR3 spans 12 residues. The V gene end was trimmed by 6 bases and the J gene end by 10 bases; junction bases not matched to a gene: 6. Germline V gives CDR1 MNHEY, CDR2 SVGAGI. CDR3 sequence (DNA): TGTGCCAGCAGACAACAGGGGGCGAGAGCTTTCTTT. This encodes CASRQQGARAFF.